These 14 T cell receptor beta chains came from one sample sequenced in a study of blood T cell repertoires in COVID-19. The repertoire was sequenced with immunoSEQ multiplex PCR; TCRdb's copy has only in-frame clones and lacks some. The sample holds about 280,000 clones, around 85% seen once. Material: PBMCs or T cells enriched from blood (not recorded which). These receptors originate from a woman aged 50 to 60 who had recovered from COVID-19.

The chain recombines TRBV6-5 with TRBJ2-1, with no clear D. This CDR3 comprises 12 residues. Germline values: CDR1 MNHEY, CDR2 SVGAGI. Deletions cut 6 bases from V and 10 bases from J, with 13 bases between. Here the CDR3 DNA reads TGTGCCAGCAGGCACACTACGCTGGAGCAGTTCTTC. Translating it yields CASRHTTLEQFF.

The chain is built from TRBV27 and TRBJ2-7; D may be TRBD1 (6 bases). Germline CDR1 MNHEY, CDR2 SMNVEV (reference sequence). This CDR3 has 14 residues. Trimming took off 10 bases at V and 6 bases at J, with 22 bases between the two ends. The CDR3 nucleotides are TGTGCCACCAGCATGTCTAACAGGGCGGGCGAGCAGTACTTC. This gives the protein CATSMSNRAGEQYF.

The V and J genes are TRBV2 and TRBJ2-5, with 9 bases aligning to TRBD2. Germline loops: CDR1 SNHLY, CDR2 FYNNEI. The CDR3 covers 19 residues. With 6 bases clipped from V and 5 bases from J, the junction kept 22 bases outside the gene matches. The CDR3: CASSVNREALAGGRETQYF. CDR3 DNA: TGTGCCAGCAGCGTTAACAGGGAAGCTCTGGCGGGGGGGCGGGAGACCCAGTACTTC. Drawing the rest from reference TRBV2 and TRBJ2-5, the complete variable domain is EPEVTQTPSHQVTQMGQEVILRCVPISNHLYFYWYRQILGQKVEFLVSFYNNEISEKSEIFDDQFSVERPDGSNFTLKIRSTKLEDSAMYFCASSVNREALAGGRETQYFGPGTRLLVL.

This clone was recorded once. CDR3 sequence: CASSYGRRGGYTF. CDR3 nucleotides: TGTGCCAGCAGTTACGGTCGGCGGGGAGGCTACACCTTC. The genes are TRBV6-5 and TRBJ1-2; no clear D gene. With 2 bases removed from V and 8 bases from J, the gap between germline ends came to 12 bases. Germline CDR1 MNHEY, CDR2 SVGAGI. The CDR3 sequence is 13 residues long.

The chain couples TRBV6-5 to TRBJ2-2; 7 bases agree with TRBD1. The germline CDR1 and CDR2 sequences are MNHEY and SVGAGI. J was trimmed by 1 base and V by 6 bases; bases with no gene match: 2. The CDR3 is made up of 14 amino acids. The CDR3 protein is CASSRDRNTGELFF. The CDR3 DNA reads as TGTGCCAGCAGCCGGGACAGGAACACCGGGGAGCTGTTTTTT.

The rearrangement links TRBV18 to TRBJ2-6; no clear D gene. Trimming removed 4 bases from V and 0 bases from J, with 7 bases in between. CDR3 length equals 15 residues. Germline-derived CDR1 and CDR2 are KGHSH and LQKENI. The CDR3 DNA reads TGTGCCAGCTCACTGCGAATCTCTGGGGCCAACGTCCTGACTTTC. Encoded protein: CASSLRISGANVLTF.

This chain links TRBV9 with TRBJ2-6; 7 bases line up with TRBD1. The CDR3 loop spans 15 amino acids. Germline values: CDR1 SGDLS, CDR2 YYNGEE. V was pared by 0 bases and J by 5 bases, with 2 bases of the junction left unmatched. The CDR3 here is CASSVDRGRANVLTF. The CDR3 nucleotides read TGTGCCAGCAGCGTAGACAGGGGTAGGGCCAACGTCCTGACTTTC.

The chain recombines TRBV10-3 with TRBJ2-7, with D possibly being TRBD1 (6 bases). With 6 bases removed from V and 2 bases from J, the gap between germline ends came to 11 bases. The CDR3 runs 13 residues. Germline V lookup: CDR1 ENHRY, CDR2 SYGVKD. DNA of the CDR3: TGTGCCATCAGCCGGGACAACACCTACGAGCAGTACTTC. Its translation: CAISRDNTYEQYF.

J is TRBJ2-1 and V is TRBV4-1; the match to TRBD2 covers 8 bases. J gave up 0 bases and V 4 bases, and 8 bases lay outside the gene matches. The CDR3 has 17 amino acids. Germline V CDR1 and CDR2: MGHRA, YSYEKL. The chain's CDR3 is CASSPSPGGHSYNEQFF. CDR3 nucleotides: TGCGCCAGCAGCCCATCCCCGGGGGGGCACTCCTACAATGAGCAGTTCTTC.

V is TRBV3-1 (or the pseudogene TRBV3-2) and J is TRBJ1-2, with a tentative D call TRBD1 (5 bases). The CDR3 has 14 residues. Trimming removed 0 bases at V and 8 bases at J, with 13 bases between. Per germline, CDR1 LGHDT and CDR2 YNNKEL (reference sequence). The CDR3 is CASSQDEGARGYTF. CDR3 coding DNA: TGTGCCAGCAGCCAAGATGAAGGGGCTAGGGGCTACACCTTC.

CDR3: CATTAQGEYTEAFF. CDR3 coding DNA: TGTGCCACTACGGCACAGGGGGAATACACTGAAGCTTTCTTT. This rearrangement joins TRBV5-5 to TRBJ1-1; 8 nucleotides line up with TRBD1. With 9 bases clipped from V and 3 bases from J, the junction kept 10 bases outside the gene matches. Germline assignment: CDR1 SGHKS and CDR2 YYEKEE (reference sequence). The CDR3 has 14 amino acids.

The chain carries TRBV2 and TRBJ2-2; unclear D gene. The V gene's germline CDR1 is SNHLY and CDR2 FYNNEI. V was trimmed by 0 bases and J by 1 base, leaving 3 bases between them. This CDR3 is built from 14 residues. The CDR3: CASSEARNTGELFF. Written as DNA, the CDR3 is TGTGCCAGCAGTGAAGCCCGGAACACCGGGGAGCTGTTTTTT.

This clone was counted between two and nine times. This chain connects TRBV15 to TRBJ1-2, with TRBD1 as a possible D gene (6 bases). The germline V gene encodes CDR1 LNHNV and CDR2 YYDKDF (reference sequence). The length of the CDR3 is 13 residues. Trimming shortened V by 7 bases and J by 10 bases, and 19 bases separated the two germline ends. The CDR3 DNA reads TGTGCCACCACCGAAGGACAGAGACCAAACTACACCTTC. Translating it yields CATTEGQRPNYTF. Supplemented by reference TRBV15 and TRBJ1-2, the full variable domain reads DAMVIQNPRYQVTQFGKPVTLSCSQTLNHNVMYWYQQKSSQAPKLLFHYYDKDFNNEADTPDNFQSRRPNTSFCFLDIRSPGLGDTAMYLCATTEGQRPNYTFGSGTRLTVV.

The chain combines TRBV4-1 with TRBJ1-6; D gene unclear. Trimming pared 1 base from V and 9 bases from J, leaving 7 bases between. Germline V CDR1 and CDR2: MGHRA, YSYEKL. This CDR3 is built from 13 residues. CDR3 sequence reads: CASSQVASSPLHF. The CDR3 coding sequence is TGCGCCAGCAGCCAAGTGGCCAGTTCACCCCTCCACTTT.